This entry is about one TCR beta chain. Per the germline V gene, CDR1 is MNHNS and CDR2 is SASEGT. V dropped 4 bases and J dropped 2; count of bases not matched to a gene: 8. CDR3 length: 17 residues. The data were taken from a study of blood T cell repertoires in COVID-19. In the authors' methods: Quantification of nucleated cells was approximated via reference gene primer amplification. Sequenced by immunoSEQ multiplex PCR; TCRdb stores in-frame clones only, minus some. The V and J calls and clone size are taken from that table; D and trimming were inferred from the DNA. The sample includes roughly 300,000 clones, over 75% of them seen just once. Cohort 3 donors counted as recovered after two negative PCRs, clearance, or resolved symptoms.

This chain links TRBV6-1 with TRBJ1-5; 10 positions match TRBD1. The sequenced sample consisted of PBMCs or T cells enriched from blood (not recorded which). This clonotype was obtained from a man aged 25-45 years who had recovered from COVID-19. The CDR3 here is CASSAKTGGSGNQPQHF. The CDR3 DNA reads TGTGCCAGCAGTGCGAAGACAGGGGGCTCGGGCAATCAGCCCCAGCATTTT.